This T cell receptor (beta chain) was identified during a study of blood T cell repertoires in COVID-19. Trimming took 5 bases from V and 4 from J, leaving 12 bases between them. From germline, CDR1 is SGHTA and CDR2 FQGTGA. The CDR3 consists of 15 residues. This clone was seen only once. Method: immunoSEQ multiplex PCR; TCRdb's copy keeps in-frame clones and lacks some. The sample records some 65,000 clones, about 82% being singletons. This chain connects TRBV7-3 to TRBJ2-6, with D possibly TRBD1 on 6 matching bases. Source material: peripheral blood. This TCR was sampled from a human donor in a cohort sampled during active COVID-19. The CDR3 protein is CASSLPGVGANVLTF. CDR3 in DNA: TGTGCCAGCAGCCTTCCAGGGGTGGGGGCCAACGTCCTGACTTTC. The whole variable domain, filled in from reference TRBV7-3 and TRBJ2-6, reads GAGVSQTPSNKVTEKGKYVELRCDPISGHTALYWYRQSLGQGPEFLIYFQGTGAADDSGLPNDRFFAVRPEGSVSTLKIQRTERGDSAVYLCASSLPGVGANVLTFGAGSRLTVL.